A selection of T cell receptor beta chains follows, all from one sample in a study of shared clonotypes between healthy human individuals. Sequenced by immunoSEQ multiplex PCR; TCRdb stores in-frame clones only, minus some. The sample has just over 2,000,000 clones; 85% to 95% are singletons. Sequencing was done on a sample of naive CD4+ T cells sorted from blood. Source of these receptors: a young man in good health. The CDR3 runs from the conserved cysteine through the conserved F or W. A D gene is named only where the DNA matches it firmly. Clone size is not always given. Where it is, it says once, few, many or a class for expanded clones.

TRBV19	TRBJ1-2	.	.	CASRGSPNYGYTF	TGTGCCAGTAGGGGCAGTCCTAACTATGGCTACACCTTC
TRBV11-2	TRBJ2-5	TRBD1	.	CASSTTGVGETQYF	TGTGCCAGCAGCACGACAGGGGTAGGAGAGACCCAGTACTTC
TRBV19	TRBJ2-7	TRBD1	.	CASTGQGANEQYF	TGTGCCAGTACCGGACAGGGGGCTAACGAGCAGTACTTC
TRBV25-1	TRBJ2-2	.	.	CASSDWANTGELFF	TGTGCCAGCAGTGACTGGGCGAACACCGGGGAGCTGTTTTTT
TRBV30	TRBJ1-1	TRBD1	.	CAWSVLQGAAEAFF	TGTGCCTGGAGTGTACTACAGGGGGCCGCTGAAGCTTTCTTT
TRBV5-1	TRBJ2-7	.	.	CASSGGREQYF	TGCGCCAGCAGCGGGGGGCGCGAGCAGTACTTC
TRBV5-1	TRBJ1-1	.	.	CASSTRTAENTEAFF	TGCGCCAGCAGCACACGGACAGCTGAGAACACTGAAGCTTTCTTT
TRBV5-1	TRBJ1-4	.	.	CASSLQQPNEKLFF	TGCGCCAGCAGCTTACAACAGCCTAATGAAAAACTGTTTTTT
TRBV2	TRBJ1-4	.	.	CASSASTPLREKLFF	TGTGCCAGCAGTGCGTCAACCCCACTCAGGGAAAAACTGTTTTTT
TRBV30	TRBJ1-1	.	.	CAWRADIPTEAFF	TGTGCCTGGAGAGCGGACATCCCCACTGAAGCTTTCTTT
TRBV6-6	TRBJ1-2	TRBD1	few	CASRQGEYGYTF	TGTGCCAGCCGACAGGGAGAATATGGCTACACCTTC
TRBV10-2	TRBJ2-3	TRBD1	.	CASSDWAGGTDTQYF	TGCGCCAGCAGTGATTGGGCAGGGGGTACAGATACGCAGTATTTT
TRBV5-1	TRBJ2-3	TRBD1	.	CASSPGTVLSTDTQYF	TGCGCCAGCAGCCCTGGGACAGTCCTAAGCACAGATACGCAGTATTTT
TRBV6-6	TRBJ2-7	TRBD2	.	CASSYSGLAGGNEQYF	TGTGCCAGCAGTTACTCCGGACTAGCGGGAGGGAACGAGCAGTACTTC
TRBV28	TRBJ2-6	.	.	CASSARDGANVLTF	TGTGCCAGCAGTGCTAGAGATGGGGCCAACGTCCTGACTTTC
TRBV4-1	TRBJ1-2	TRBD1	.	CASSQASTGGLYGYTF	TGCGCCAGCAGCCAAGCCTCGACAGGGGGCCTTTATGGCTACACCTTC
TRBV10-3	TRBJ2-1	TRBD1	.	CAIGSGGYNEQFF	TGTGCCATCGGGTCAGGGGGCTACAATGAGCAGTTCTTC
TRBV10-3	TRBJ2-1	TRBD2	.	CAIRAGTSANSSYNEQFF	TGTGCCATCAGGGCCGGGACTAGCGCAAACAGCTCCTACAATGAGCAGTTCTTC
TRBV12-1	TRBJ1-5	.	many	CASSFKKGQCDQPQHF	TGTGCCAGCAGCTTCAAAAAGGGTCAATGCGATCAGCCCCAGCATTTT
TRBV5-1	TRBJ2-6	.	.	CASSDRPAGSGANVLTF	TGCGCCAGCAGCGATAGACCCGCCGGCTCTGGGGCCAACGTCCTGACTTTC
TRBV20-1	TRBJ1-1	.	.	CSALQDTEAFF	TGCAGTGCCCTACAGGACACTGAAGCTTTCTTT
TRBV11-2	TRBJ1-4	TRBD1	.	CASSLGPGGSEKLFF	TGTGCCAGCAGCTTAGGGCCAGGGGGCAGTGAAAAACTGTTTTTT
TRBV11-2	TRBJ2-1	.	.	CASSFPSAYNEQFF	TGTGCCAGCAGCTTTCCTAGCGCCTACAATGAGCAGTTCTTC
TRBV10-3	TRBJ2-5	TRBD2	.	CAISDGLAGVTGETQYF	TGTGCCATCAGTGATGGACTAGCGGGAGTTACGGGAGAGACCCAGTACTTC
TRBV4-2	TRBJ2-3	.	.	CASSLGSTDTQYF	TGTGCCAGCAGCCTTGGATCCACAGATACGCAGTATTTT
TRBV29-1	TRBJ2-2	.	.	CSVLSTGELFF	TGCAGCGTTTTGAGCACCGGGGAGCTGTTTTTT
TRBV5-1	TRBJ2-3	.	.	CASSLVLGTDTQYF	TGCGCCAGCAGCTTAGTACTAGGCACAGATACGCAGTATTTT
TRBV15	TRBJ2-1	TRBD2	.	CATSRASGIYNEQFF	TGTGCCACCAGCAGAGCCAGCGGGATATACAATGAGCAGTTCTTC
TRBV7-9	TRBJ2-3	TRBD1	.	CASSFGQGGKDTQYF	TGTGCCAGCAGCTTTGGACAGGGGGGGAAGGATACGCAGTATTTT
TRBV7-2	TRBJ2-1	.	.	CASSLWSVEQFF	TGTGCCAGCAGCTTATGGTCCGTTGAGCAGTTCTTC
TRBV5-1	TRBJ1-2	.	.	CASSFAGANYGYTF	TGCGCCAGCAGCTTCGCAGGGGCCAACTATGGCTACACCTTC
TRBV9	TRBJ1-3	.	.	CASSTLGSSGNTIYF	TGTGCCAGCAGCACCCTCGGGAGCTCTGGAAACACCATATATTTT
TRBV29-1	TRBJ2-5	TRBD2	.	CSVGELAGGGKTQYF	TGCAGCGTTGGGGAACTAGCGGGGGGCGGAAAGACCCAGTACTTC